This TCR beta chain was found in a study of CXCR3-negative and CXCR3-positive naive CD8 T cells. Study outcomes and limitations: The majority of assays used fresh PBMCs, and CXCR3 expression partially decreased after cryopreservation. Memory CD8+ cells showed much lower diversity, while both naive subsets were comparably high. Similar TRBV-TRBJ gene usage was seen in naive CXCR3-negative and CXCR3-positive cells, but not in memory cells.

CD45RO-CCR7+CD27+CD95- was the phenotype of naive CD8+ T cells. UMI-labeled 5' RACE yielded the TRB cDNA libraries. TCRdb reanalyzed the 5' RACE reads and collapses them to one entry per CDR3 protein, without DNA. The sample's table shows 90,000 to 100,000 distinct CDR3 sequences. CDR1 SQVTM and CDR2 ANQGSEA come from the germline V gene. CDR3 size: 12 residues. With regard to this clonotype: Its matching antigen is unknown.

The chain links TRBV29-1 to TRBJ2-7. The source is a human donor in good health. Some clones in this sample may be carry-over from other donors' samples. Sequenced: naive CXCR3- CD8+ T cells from blood. Sample subset: CD45RO-CCR7+CD27+CD95- naive CD8+ T cells lacking CXCR3 (TNR3-). The CDR3 region is CSVLDGSYEQYF.